The source of this TCR beta chain is a study of control samples from healthy donors and cancer patients. Clones were sequenced by immunoSEQ multiplex PCR, and TCRdb holds only the in-frame ones, with some missing. The table lists 24,000 or so clones, roughly 85% of them singletons. The CDR3 is 16 residues long. Trimming took 6 bases from V and 4 from J, leaving 21 bases between them. Germline CDR1 and CDR2: MDHEN and SYDVKM. The specimen was PBMCs. This sequence was found in a man aged 55 to 70 with head and neck cancer. The chain uses TRBV28 and TRBJ1-1; tentatively, D is TRBD1 (6 bases). The CDR3 here is CASRGQYRVGGTEAFF. The CDR3, as DNA: TGTGCCAGCAGGGGTCAATACAGGGTGGGGGGCACTGAAGCTTTCTTT.